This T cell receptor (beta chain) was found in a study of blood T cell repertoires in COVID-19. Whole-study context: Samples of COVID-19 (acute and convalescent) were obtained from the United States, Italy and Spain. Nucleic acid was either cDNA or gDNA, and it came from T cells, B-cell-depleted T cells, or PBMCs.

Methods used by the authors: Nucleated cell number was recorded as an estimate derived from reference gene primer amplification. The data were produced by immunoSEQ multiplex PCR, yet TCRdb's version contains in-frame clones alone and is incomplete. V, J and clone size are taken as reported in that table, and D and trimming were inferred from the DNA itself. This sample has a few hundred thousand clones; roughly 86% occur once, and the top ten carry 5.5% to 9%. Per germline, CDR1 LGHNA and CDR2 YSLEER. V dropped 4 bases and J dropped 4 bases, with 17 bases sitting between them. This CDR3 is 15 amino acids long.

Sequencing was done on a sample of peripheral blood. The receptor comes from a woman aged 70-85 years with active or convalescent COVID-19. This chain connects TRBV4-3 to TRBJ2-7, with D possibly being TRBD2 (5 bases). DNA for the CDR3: TGCGCCAGCAGCCCCACCGGGGATCCTGCTTACGAGCAGTACTTC. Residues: CASSPTGDPAYEQYF.